These 8 T cell receptor beta chains share one sample of origin, sequenced in a study of T cells after yellow fever vaccination. Via MiXCR, TCRdb re-called the 5' RACE reads, giving one row per CDR3 protein. The data contain some 220,000 distinct CDR3 sequences, 3% to 3.5% of them singletons. The sample here was CD4+ T cells sorted from PBMCs, taken 10 days after the yellow fever booster vaccination. The origin of the receptors is a man between 18 and 29 years old who received the YFV17D yellow fever vaccine.

The chain has TRBV5-1 and TRBJ2-1; TRBD2 aligns across 10 bases. Trimming removed 4 bases from V and 7 bases from J; junction bases left unmatched: 11. The CDR3 loop spans 16 amino acids. Germline V gene sequence: CDR1 SGHRS, CDR2 YFSETQ. The DNA of the CDR3 is TGCGCCAGCAGCGCCACCACTAGCGGGGTGCCTAATGAGCAGTTCTTC. Translation gives CASSATTSGVPNEQFF.

This clonotype was counted a few times. V usage is TRBV4-3 and J usage is TRBJ1-1; D ambiguous. This CDR3 contains 14 residues. CDR1 and CDR2 from the germline V gene are LGHNA and YSLEER. Deletions cut 3 bases from V and 4 bases from J, with 12 bases between. CDR3 sequence (DNA): TGCGCCAGCAGCCACGACGCCCGGGGCACTGAAGCTTTCTTT. Its translation is CASSHDARGTEAFF.

This clonotype was recorded at least ten times. The chain carries TRBV5-1 and TRBJ1-3; weak D call: TRBD1 (5 bases). V was trimmed by 4 bases and J by 4 bases, leaving 9 bases between them. Germline CDR1 reads SGHRS; CDR2 reads YFSETQ. The CDR3 spans 13 residues. CDR3 in amino acids: CASSPEGGNTIYF. The CDR3 region has the DNA TGCGCCAGCAGCCCGGAGGGGGGAAACACCATATATTTT.

This clonotype has at least ten counts. The chain is built from TRBV6-1 and TRBJ1-6; 9 nucleotides agree with TRBD1. J gave up 11 bases and V 3 bases, and 8 bases lay outside the gene matches. The CDR3 runs to 15 residues. The germline gives CDR1 MNHNS, CDR2 SASEGT. The CDR3 DNA sequence: TGTGCCAGCAGTGACCCGGGACAGGGCCAGGCACCCCTCCACTTT. Translated: CASSDPGQGQAPLHF.

This clonotype was seen ten or more times. V gene TRBV7-6 combines with J gene TRBJ1-6; perhaps TRBD1 as D (5 bases). V lost 5 bases, J lost 12 bases, and 23 bases lay in between. The CDR3 is made up of 16 amino acids. Germline lookup yields CDR1 SGHVS and CDR2 FNYEAQ. This CDR3 is CASSLSPDTAWGPLHF. The CDR3, as DNA: TGTGCCAGCAGCCTCTCCCCGGACACGGCTTGGGGACCCCTCCACTTT.

In its sample, this clonotype was seen many times. V and J are TRBV5-1 and TRBJ2-4; 10 bases agree with TRBD1. With 0 bases clipped from V and 5 bases from J, the junction kept 2 bases outside the gene matches. This CDR3 comprises 15 residues. Germline assignment: CDR1 SGHRS and CDR2 YFSETQ. CDR3 in amino acids: CASSLGGTGENIQYF. CDR3 nucleotides: TGCGCCAGCAGCTTGGGCGGGACAGGGGAAAACATTCAGTACTTC.

Only a few counts were recorded for this clonotype. This chain connects TRBV19 to TRBJ2-1, with TRBD1 identical over 7 bases. The junction had 11 bases not matched to a gene; V was cut back by 7 bases and J by 5 bases. Germline V gene sequence: CDR1 LNHDA, CDR2 SQIVND (reference sequence). The CDR3 has 15 residues. CDR3: CASKRGRDSNNEQFF. The CDR3 nucleotides are TGTGCCAGTAAACGCGGAAGGGACAGCAACAATGAGCAGTTCTTC.

This clonotype has at least ten counts. The CDR3 DNA is TGTGCCAGCAGTTTCAGGACAGATACGCAGTATTTT. It specifies CASSFRTDTQYF. The rearrangement uses TRBV6-2 or TRBV6-3 and TRBJ2-3, with D uncertain. Germline V CDR1 and CDR2: MNHEY, SVGEGT. This CDR3 comprises 12 residues. Trimming left V 4 bases short and J 3 bases short, with 5 bases between.